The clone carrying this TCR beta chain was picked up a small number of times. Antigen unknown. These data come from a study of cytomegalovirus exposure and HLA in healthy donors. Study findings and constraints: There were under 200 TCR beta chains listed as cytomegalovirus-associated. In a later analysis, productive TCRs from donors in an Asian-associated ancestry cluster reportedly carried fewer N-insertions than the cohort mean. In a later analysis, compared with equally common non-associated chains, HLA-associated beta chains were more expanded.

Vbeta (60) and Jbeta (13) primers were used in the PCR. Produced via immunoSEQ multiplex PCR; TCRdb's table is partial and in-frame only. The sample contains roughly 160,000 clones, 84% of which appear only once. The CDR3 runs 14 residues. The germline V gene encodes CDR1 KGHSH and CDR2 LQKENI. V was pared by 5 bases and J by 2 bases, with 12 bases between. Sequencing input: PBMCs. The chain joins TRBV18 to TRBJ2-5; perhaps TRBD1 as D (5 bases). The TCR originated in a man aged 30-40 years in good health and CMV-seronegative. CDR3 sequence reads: CASSSSGLQETQYF. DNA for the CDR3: TGTGCCAGCTCATCCTCAGGGCTTCAAGAGACCCAGTACTTC.